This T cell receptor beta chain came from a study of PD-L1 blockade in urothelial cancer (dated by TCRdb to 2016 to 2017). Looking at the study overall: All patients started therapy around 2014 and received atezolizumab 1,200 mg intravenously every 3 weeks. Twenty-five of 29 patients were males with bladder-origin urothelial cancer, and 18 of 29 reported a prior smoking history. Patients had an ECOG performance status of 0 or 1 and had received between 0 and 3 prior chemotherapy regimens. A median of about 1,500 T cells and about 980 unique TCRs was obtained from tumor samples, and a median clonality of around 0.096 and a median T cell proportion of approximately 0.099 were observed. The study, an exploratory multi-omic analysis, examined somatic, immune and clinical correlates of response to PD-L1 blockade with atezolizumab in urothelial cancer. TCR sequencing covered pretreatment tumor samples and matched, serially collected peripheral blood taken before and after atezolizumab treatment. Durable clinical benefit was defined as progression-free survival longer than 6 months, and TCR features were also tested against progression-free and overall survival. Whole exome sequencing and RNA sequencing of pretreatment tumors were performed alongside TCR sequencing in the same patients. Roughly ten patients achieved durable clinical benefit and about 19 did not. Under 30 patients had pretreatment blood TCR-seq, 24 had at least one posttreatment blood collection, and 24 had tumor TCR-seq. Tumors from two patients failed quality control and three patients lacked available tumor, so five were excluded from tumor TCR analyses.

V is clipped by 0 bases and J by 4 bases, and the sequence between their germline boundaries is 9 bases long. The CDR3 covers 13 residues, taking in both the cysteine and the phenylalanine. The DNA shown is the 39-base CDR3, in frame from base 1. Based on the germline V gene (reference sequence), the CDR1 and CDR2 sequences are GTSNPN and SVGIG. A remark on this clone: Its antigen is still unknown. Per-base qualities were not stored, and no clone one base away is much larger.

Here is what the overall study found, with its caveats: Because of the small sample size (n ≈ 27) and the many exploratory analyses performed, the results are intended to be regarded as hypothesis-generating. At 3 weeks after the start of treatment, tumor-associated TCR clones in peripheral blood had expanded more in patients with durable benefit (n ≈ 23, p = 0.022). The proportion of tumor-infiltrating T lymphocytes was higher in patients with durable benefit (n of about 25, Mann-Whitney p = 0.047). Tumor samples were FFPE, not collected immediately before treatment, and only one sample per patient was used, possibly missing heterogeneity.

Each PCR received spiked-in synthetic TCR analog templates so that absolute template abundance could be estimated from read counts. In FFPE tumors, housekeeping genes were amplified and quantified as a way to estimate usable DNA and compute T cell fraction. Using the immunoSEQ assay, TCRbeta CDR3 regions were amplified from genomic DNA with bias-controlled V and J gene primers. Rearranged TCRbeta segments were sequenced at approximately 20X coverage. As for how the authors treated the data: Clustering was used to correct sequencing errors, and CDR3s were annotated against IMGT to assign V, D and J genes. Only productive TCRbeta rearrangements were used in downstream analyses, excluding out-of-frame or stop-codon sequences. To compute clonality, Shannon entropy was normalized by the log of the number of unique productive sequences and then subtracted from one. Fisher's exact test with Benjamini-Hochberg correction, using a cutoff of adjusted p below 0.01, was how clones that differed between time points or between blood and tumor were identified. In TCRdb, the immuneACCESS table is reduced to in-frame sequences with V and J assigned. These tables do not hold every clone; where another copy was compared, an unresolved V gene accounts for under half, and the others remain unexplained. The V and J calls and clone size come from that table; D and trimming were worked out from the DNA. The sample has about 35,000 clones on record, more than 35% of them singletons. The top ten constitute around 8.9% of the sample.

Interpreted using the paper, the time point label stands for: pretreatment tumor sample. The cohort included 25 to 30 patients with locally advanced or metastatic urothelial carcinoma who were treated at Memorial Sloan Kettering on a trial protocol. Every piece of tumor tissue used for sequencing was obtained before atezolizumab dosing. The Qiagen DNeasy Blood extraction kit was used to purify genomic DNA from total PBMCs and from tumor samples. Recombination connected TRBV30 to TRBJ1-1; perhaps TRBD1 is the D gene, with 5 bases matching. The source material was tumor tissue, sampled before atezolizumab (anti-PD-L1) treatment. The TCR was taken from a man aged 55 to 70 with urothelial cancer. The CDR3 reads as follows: CAWSVGRGTEAFF. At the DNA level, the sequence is TGTGCCTGGAGTGTAGGGAGGGGCACTGAAGCTTTCTTT.